A selection of T cell receptor beta chains follows, all from one sample in a study of control samples from healthy donors and cancer patients. Using immunoSEQ multiplex PCR, the repertoire was profiled, and TCRdb retains in-frame clones only, with some absent. The table shows around 120,000 clones, with approximately 88% occurring only once. Specimen: blood. The receptors originated from a man aged 35-49 years in good health. Both conserved end residues are part of each CDR3. Each record gives: J gene, clone size, D gene, V gene, CDR3 DNA, CDR3 protein. The D gene is left open where the match is weak. The size entry is marked missing in some rows and otherwise reads once, few, many or a size class.

TRBJ1-4 | NA | TRBD1 | TRBV5-4 | TGTGCCAGCAGCGGACAGGGGCGAAATGAAAAACTGTTTTTT | CASSGQGRNEKLFF
TRBJ2-4 | NA | NA | TRBV20-1 | TGCAGTGCTAGTCCAAGGTTAGCCAAAAACATTCAGTACTTC | CSASPRLAKNIQYF
TRBJ2-2 | few | NA | TRBV7-9 | TGTGCCAGCAGCCCCAAGGGCGGGGCGGTCGGGGAGCTGTTTTTT | CASSPKGGAVGELFF
TRBJ1-5 | few | NA | TRBV7-8 | TGTGCCAGCAGCTTAGAGGCAATTAGCAATCAGCCCCAGCATTTT | CASSLEAISNQPQHF
TRBJ2-7 | few | NA | TRBV6-5 | TGTGCCAGCAGTATAAACACCTACGAGCAGTACTTC | CASSINTYEQYF
TRBJ2-7 | NA | TRBD2 | TRBV19 | TGTGCCAGCCAACCCCTAGCGGGGCCCACCTACGAGCAGTACTTC | CASQPLAGPTYEQYF
TRBJ1-2 | NA | NA | TRBV6-5 | TGTGCCAGCAGCCAAGGGACGTATGGCTACACCTTC | CASSQGTYGYTF
TRBJ2-2 | NA | TRBD2 | TRBV6-2/TRBV6-3 | TGTGCCAGCAGTAAACTAGCGGGGGCACTCCGGGGAACCGGGGAGCTGTTTTTT | CASSKLAGALRGTGELFF
TRBJ2-3 | NA | NA | TRBV20-1 | TGCAGTGCACTAAGGGGAGATACGCAGTATTTT | CSALRGDTQYF
TRBJ1-2 | NA | TRBD1 | TRBV12-3/TRBV12-4 | TGTGCCAGCAGTCCCGGACAGGGGCTTGGCTACACCTTC | CASSPGQGLGYTF
TRBJ2-1 | NA | TRBD2 | TRBV10-3 | TGTGCCATCAGTGGTACTAGCGGGGGAGGCAATGAGCAGTTCTTC | CAISGTSGGGNEQFF
TRBJ1-1 | NA | NA | TRBV5-5 | TGTGCCAGCAGCTTGGGGGTGGCTTTGAACACTGAAGCTTTCTTT | CASSLGVALNTEAFF
TRBJ2-2 | NA | NA | TRBV29-1 | TGCAGCGTTGAGAGAGGACCGAACACCGGGGAGCTGTTTTTT | CSVERGPNTGELFF
TRBJ2-6 | NA | TRBD1 | TRBV9 | TGTGCCAGCAGCGTCCAGGGGGCTGGGGCCAACGTCCTGACTTTC | CASSVQGAGANVLTF
TRBJ2-3 | NA | TRBD1 | TRBV18 | TGTGCCAGCTCACCACGGGCAGGGGGTGGCACAGATACGCAGTATTTT | CASSPRAGGGTDTQYF
TRBJ2-7 | once | NA | TRBV7-6 | TGTGCCAGCAGCCAGGACAGAGCCTCTTCCGAGCAGTACTTC | CASSQDRASSEQYF
TRBJ1-3 | NA | NA | TRBV7-2 | TGTGCCAGCAGCTTAGGGGCAGCAGTTGTTGGAAACACCATATATTTT | CASSLGAAVVGNTIYF
TRBJ1-1 | NA | NA | TRBV25-1 | TGTGCCAGCACCTTATCAGGGATGAACACTGAAGCTTTCTTT | CASTLSGMNTEAFF
TRBJ2-2 | NA | TRBD2 | TRBV3-1/TRBV3-2 | TGTGCCAGCAGCCAAGAACGTAGCGGGTCATTACCGAACACCGGGGAGCTGTTTTTT | CASSQERSGSLPNTGELFF
TRBJ1-1 | NA | TRBD1 | TRBV5-6 | TGTGCCAGCAGCCCGGACCGGGACAGGGAAGCTTTCTTT | CASSPDRDREAFF
TRBJ2-7 | NA | NA | TRBV9 | TGTGCCAGCGGTGAGTACGAGCAGTACTTC | CASGEYEQYF
TRBJ1-1 | NA | NA | TRBV12-3/TRBV12-4 | TGTGCCAGCAGCCAGAAATGGGCCGCTGAAGCTTTCTTT | CASSQKWAAEAFF
TRBJ1-4 | NA | NA | TRBV2 | TGTGCCAGCAGTAAAGGGGGGTTTACAACTAATGAAAAACTGTTTTTT | CASSKGGFTTNEKLFF
TRBJ2-2 | NA | NA | TRBV29-1 | TGCAGCGTTTCGGTAAACACCGGGGAGCTGTTTTTT | CSVSVNTGELFF
TRBJ2-5 | NA | TRBD1 | TRBV10-3 | TGTGCCACTAGGACAGGGGAGGAGACCCAGTACTTC | CATRTGEETQYF
TRBJ1-1 | NA | NA | TRBV6-6 | TGTGCCGCCCGGTTGGGGGCGGGGAACACTGAAGCTTTCTTT | CAARLGAGNTEAFF
TRBJ1-2 | NA | NA | TRBV24-1 | TGTGCCACCAGTGTCGAGGGTTTGGGCTACACCTTC | CATSVEGLGYTF
TRBJ2-3 | NA | NA | TRBV5-4 | TGTGCCAGCAGCTTGGAGGGGACCCGCACAGATACGCAGTATTTT | CASSLEGTRTDTQYF
TRBJ1-6 | NA | TRBD1 | TRBV6-1 | TGTGCCAGCAGTGAGGGGGGACAGGCGGATAATTCACCCCTCCACTTT | CASSEGGQADNSPLHF
TRBJ2-1 | NA | NA | TRBV24-1 | TGTGCCACCAGCGGCGGAAATGAGCAGTTCTTC | CATSGGNEQFF
TRBJ1-1 | NA | NA | TRBV11-3 | TGTGCCAGCAGCGACAGCACCACCCCGAACACTGAAGCTTTCTTT | CASSDSTTPNTEAFF
TRBJ1-2 | NA | NA | TRBV4-1 | TGCGCCAGCAGCCAAGAGCTAGGGAACCCCGGTAGGGCTAACTATGGCTACACCTTC | CASSQELGNPGRANYGYTF
TRBJ1-2 | NA | NA | TRBV11-2 | TGTGCCAGCAGCCCACCCAGGGAGACGAGTGGCTACACCTTC | CASSPPRETSGYTF
TRBJ1-4 | NA | NA | TRBV28 | TGTGCCAGCAGTTTGTTTATTGGGGAAAAACTGTTTTTT | CASSLFIGEKLFF
TRBJ1-4 | NA | NA | TRBV6-5 | TGTGCCAGCAGTCGAGACTATGCAACTAATGAAAAACTGTTTTTT | CASSRDYATNEKLFF
TRBJ1-2 | NA | TRBD1 | TRBV28 | TGTGCCAGCAGTGCCCCTGGACAGGGTTCGGGCGGCTACACCTTC | CASSAPGQGSGGYTF
TRBJ2-3 | NA | TRBD2 | TRBV19 | TGTGCCAGTAGTCTCCCGGGACTATTCACAGATACGCAGTATTTT | CASSLPGLFTDTQYF
TRBJ2-3 | NA | TRBD2 | TRBV5-6 | TGTGCCAGCAGCTCATTCCAACTACTAGCGGGGGATAACACAGATACGCAGTATTTT | CASSSFQLLAGDNTDTQYF
TRBJ1-1 | NA | NA | TRBV6-2/TRBV6-3 | TGTGCCAGCAGTTACGAGGTGGCCGGGTACACTGAAGCTTTCTTT | CASSYEVAGYTEAFF
TRBJ2-7 | NA | TRBD1 | TRBV11-2 | TGTGCCAGCAGCTTAACGGACAGGGACTACGAGCAGTACTTC | CASSLTDRDYEQYF
TRBJ1-5 | once | NA | TRBV24-1 | TGTGCCACCAGTGACACAGGGCTGTCCCATCAGCCCCAGCATTTT | CATSDTGLSHQPQHF